This TCR beta chain was sequenced in a study of blood T cell repertoires in COVID-19. Whole-study context: The samples span acute and convalescent COVID-19 from the United States, Italy and Spain.

Germline CDR1 is SGHTS and CDR2 is YDEGEE. The V end was cut by 0 bases, the J end by 2 bases, with 3 bases between. This CDR3 has 12 amino acids. Living in about two dozen US areas, the participants were between roughly 18 and 95 years of age. Contact with a PCR-confirmed or clinician-diagnosed COVID-19 case occurred within 2 weeks of entry. TCRdb's copy holds only in-frame clones and misses some; the assay was immunoSEQ multiplex PCR. The sample has 350,000 to 450,000 clones; around nine tenths are singletons. Sequencing input: PBMCs or T cells enriched from blood (not recorded which). The chain joins TRBV5-8 to TRBJ2-7; D is unclear. The TCR comes from a woman younger than 30 who had been exposed to COVID-19. The CDR3 coding sequence is TGTGCCAGCAGCTTGGGAGCCTACGAGCAGTACTTC. This sequence encodes CASSLGAYEQYF.